This T cell receptor beta chain emerged from a study of shared T cell receptors in the human thymus. The CDR3 is 13 amino acids long, termini counted. Germline V lookup: CDR1 MDHEN, CDR2 SYDVKM. Clones were sequenced by immunoSEQ multiplex PCR, and TCRdb holds only the in-frame ones, with some missing. Of about 380,000 clones in the sample, over 90% are singletons; the top ten hold approximately 0.018%. Notes on this clone: The conserved closing phenylalanine or tryptophan is absent in this CDR3, likely reflecting a read error. The DNA is omitted, as the CDR3 cannot be located on it reliably, and the CDR3 follows TCRdb's listing.

This TCR derives from a human donor. The J gene is TRBJ1-3, the V gene TRBV28; the table calls TRBD1, which could not be checked here. Sequenced sample: thymocytes. CDR3: CASSNRTGPRHRV.